This T cell receptor (beta chain) is from a study of shared clonotypes between healthy human individuals. CD8 cells classed as naive were CD45RO-negative and positively selected for CCR7, excluding terminally differentiated effector memory CD45RA+ cells. Germline V gene data show CDR1 as WNHNN and CDR2 as SYGVQD (reference sequence). V was trimmed by 8 bases and J by 6 bases, leaving 14 bases between them. This CDR3 is 13 amino acids long. Profiling relied on immunoSEQ multiplex PCR, and the TCRdb table lists in-frame clones only, not all of them. The sample comprises some 2,000,000 clones, approximately 95% of which are singletons, and 0.85% to 1.2% rests with the top ten.

The V gene is TRBV10-1, the J gene TRBJ2-1; tentatively, D is TRBD2 (6 bases). Source material: naive CD8+ T cells sorted from blood. This sequence was found in a man between 18 and 29 years old in good health. Here the CDR3 reads CASSGGRSNEQFF. CDR3 nucleotide sequence: TGCGCCAGCTCCGGGGGTCGGAGCAATGAGCAGTTCTTC.